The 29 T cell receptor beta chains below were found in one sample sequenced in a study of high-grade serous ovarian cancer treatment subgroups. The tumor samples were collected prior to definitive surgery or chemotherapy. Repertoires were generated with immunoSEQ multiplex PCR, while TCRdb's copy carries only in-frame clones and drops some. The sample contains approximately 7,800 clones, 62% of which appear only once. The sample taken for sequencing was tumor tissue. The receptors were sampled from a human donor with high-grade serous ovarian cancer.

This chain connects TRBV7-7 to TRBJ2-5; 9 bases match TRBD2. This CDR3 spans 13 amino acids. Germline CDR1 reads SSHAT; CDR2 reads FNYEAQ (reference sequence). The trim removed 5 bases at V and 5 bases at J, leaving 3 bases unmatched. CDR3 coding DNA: TGTGCCAGCAGCGTTAGCGGGGGTGAGACCCAGTACTTC. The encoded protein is CASSVSGGETQYF.

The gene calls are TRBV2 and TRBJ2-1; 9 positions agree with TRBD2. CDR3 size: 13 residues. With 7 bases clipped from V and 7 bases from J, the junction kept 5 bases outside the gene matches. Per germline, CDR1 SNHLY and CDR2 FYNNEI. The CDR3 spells CASKREVRNEQFF. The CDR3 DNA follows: TGTGCCAGCAAGCGGGAGGTTCGTAATGAGCAGTTCTTC.

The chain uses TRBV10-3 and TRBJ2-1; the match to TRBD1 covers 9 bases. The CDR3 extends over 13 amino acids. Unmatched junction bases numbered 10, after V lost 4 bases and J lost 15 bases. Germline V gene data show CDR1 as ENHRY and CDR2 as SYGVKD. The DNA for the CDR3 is TGTGCCATCAGTGCACCGGGACAGGGCCTTACGTTCTTC. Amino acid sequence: CAISAPGQGLTFF.

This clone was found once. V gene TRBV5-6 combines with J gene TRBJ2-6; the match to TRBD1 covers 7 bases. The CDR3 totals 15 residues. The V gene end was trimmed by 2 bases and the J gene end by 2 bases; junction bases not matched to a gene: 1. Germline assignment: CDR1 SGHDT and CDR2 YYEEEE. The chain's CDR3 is CASSLTGAGANVLTF. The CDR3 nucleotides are TGTGCCAGCAGCTTAACAGGGGCTGGGGCCAACGTCCTGACTTTC.

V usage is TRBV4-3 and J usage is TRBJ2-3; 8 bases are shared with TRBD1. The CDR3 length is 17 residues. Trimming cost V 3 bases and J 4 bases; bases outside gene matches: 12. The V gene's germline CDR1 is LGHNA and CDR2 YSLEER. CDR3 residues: CASSQSLGAGGPDTQYF. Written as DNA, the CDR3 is TGCGCCAGCAGCCAGTCATTGGGGGCAGGGGGCCCAGATACGCAGTATTTT.

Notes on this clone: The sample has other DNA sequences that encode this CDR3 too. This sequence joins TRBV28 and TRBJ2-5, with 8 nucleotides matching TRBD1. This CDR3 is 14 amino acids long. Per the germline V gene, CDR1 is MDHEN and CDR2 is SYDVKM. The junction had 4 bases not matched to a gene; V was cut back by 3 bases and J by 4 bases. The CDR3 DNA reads TGTGCCAGCAGTTTCGGACAGGGTCGAGAGACCCAGTACTTC. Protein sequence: CASSFGQGRETQYF. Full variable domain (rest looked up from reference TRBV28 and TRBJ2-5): DVKVTQSSRYLVKRTGEKVFLECVQDMDHENMFWYRQDPGLGLRLIYFSYDVKMKEKGDIPEGYSVSREKKERFSLILESASTNQTSMYLCASSFGQGRETQYFGPGTRLLVL.

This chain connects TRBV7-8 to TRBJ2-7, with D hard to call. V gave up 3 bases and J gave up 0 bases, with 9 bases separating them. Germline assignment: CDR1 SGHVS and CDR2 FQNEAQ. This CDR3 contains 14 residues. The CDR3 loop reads CASSFRRNSYEQYF. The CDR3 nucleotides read TGTGCCAGCAGCTTTAGGCGCAACTCCTACGAGCAGTACTTC.

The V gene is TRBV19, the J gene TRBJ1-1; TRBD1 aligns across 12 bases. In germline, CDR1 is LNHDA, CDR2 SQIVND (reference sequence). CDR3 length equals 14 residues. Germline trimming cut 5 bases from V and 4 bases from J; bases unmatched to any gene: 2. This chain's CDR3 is CASSPGQGATEAFF. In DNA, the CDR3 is TGTGCCAGTAGTCCGGGACAGGGGGCCACTGAAGCTTTCTTT.

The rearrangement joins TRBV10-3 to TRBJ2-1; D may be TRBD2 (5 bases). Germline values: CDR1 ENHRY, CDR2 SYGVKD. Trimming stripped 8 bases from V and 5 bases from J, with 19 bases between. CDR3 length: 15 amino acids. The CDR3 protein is CAISSGPTGNNEQFF. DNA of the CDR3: TGTGCCATCTCCAGCGGCCCCACGGGGAACAATGAGCAGTTCTTC.

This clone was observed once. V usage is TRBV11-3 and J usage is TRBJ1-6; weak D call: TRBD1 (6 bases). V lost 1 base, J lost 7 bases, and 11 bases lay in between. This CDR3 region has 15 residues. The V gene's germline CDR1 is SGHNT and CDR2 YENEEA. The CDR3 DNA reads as TGTGCCAGCAGCTTAGGGAGGCAGGGGAATTCACCCCTCCACTTT. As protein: CASSLGRQGNSPLHF.

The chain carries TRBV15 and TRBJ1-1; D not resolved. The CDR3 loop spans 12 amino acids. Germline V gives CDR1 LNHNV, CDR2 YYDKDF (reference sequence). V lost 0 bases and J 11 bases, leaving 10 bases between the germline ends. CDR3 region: CATSRDEASAFF. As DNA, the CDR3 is TGTGCCACCAGCAGAGATGAGGCTTCCGCTTTCTTT. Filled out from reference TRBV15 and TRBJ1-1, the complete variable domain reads DAMVIQNPRYQVTQFGKPVTLSCSQTLNHNVMYWYQQKSSQAPKLLFHYYDKDFNNEADTPDNFQSRRPNTSFCFLDIRSPGLGDTAMYLCATSRDEASAFFGQGTRLTVV.

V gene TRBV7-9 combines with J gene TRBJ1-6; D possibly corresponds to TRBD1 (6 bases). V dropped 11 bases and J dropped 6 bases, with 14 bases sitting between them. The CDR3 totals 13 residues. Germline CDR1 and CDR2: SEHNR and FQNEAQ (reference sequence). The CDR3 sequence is CASVQDSNSPLHF. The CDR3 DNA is TGTGCCTCTGTACAGGACAGTAATTCACCCCTCCACTTT.

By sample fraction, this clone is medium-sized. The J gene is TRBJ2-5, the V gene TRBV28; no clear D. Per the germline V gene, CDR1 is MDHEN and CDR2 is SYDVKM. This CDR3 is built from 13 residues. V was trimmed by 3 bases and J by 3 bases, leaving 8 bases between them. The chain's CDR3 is CASSFPPKETQYF. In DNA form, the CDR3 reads TGTGCCAGCAGTTTCCCCCCTAAAGAGACCCAGTACTTC.

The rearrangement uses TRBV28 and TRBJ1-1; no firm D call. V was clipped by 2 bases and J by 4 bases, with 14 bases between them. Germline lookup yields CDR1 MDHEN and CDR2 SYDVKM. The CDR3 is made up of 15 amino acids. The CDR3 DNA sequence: TGTGCCAGCAGTTTAGATAGGGCCCATGTCACTGAAGCTTTCTTT. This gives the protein CASSLDRAHVTEAFF. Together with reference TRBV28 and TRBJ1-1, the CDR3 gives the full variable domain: DVKVTQSSRYLVKRTGEKVFLECVQDMDHENMFWYRQDPGLGLRLIYFSYDVKMKEKGDIPEGYSVSREKKERFSLILESASTNQTSMYLCASSLDRAHVTEAFFGQGTRLTVV.

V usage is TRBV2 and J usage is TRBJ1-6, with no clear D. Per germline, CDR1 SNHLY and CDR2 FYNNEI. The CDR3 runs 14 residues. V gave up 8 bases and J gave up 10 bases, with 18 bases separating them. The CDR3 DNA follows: TGTGCCAGCCGTACAGCGAATGTTGGCTCACCCCTCCACTTT. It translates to CASRTANVGSPLHF.

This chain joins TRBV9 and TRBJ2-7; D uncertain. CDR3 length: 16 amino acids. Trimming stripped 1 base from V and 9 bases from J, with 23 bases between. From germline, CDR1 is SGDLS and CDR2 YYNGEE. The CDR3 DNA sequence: TGTGCCAGCAGCGTAAGTGGTTCGGCCCCCTCATCCGCGCAGTACTTC. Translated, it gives CASSVSGSAPSSAQYF.

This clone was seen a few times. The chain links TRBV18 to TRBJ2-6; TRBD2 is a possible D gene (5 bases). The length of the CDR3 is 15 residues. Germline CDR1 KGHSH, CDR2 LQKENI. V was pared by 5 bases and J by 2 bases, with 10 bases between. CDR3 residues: CASSIGVTGANVLTF. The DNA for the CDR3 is TGTGCCAGCTCAATCGGGGTTACTGGGGCCAACGTCCTGACTTTC.

DNA of the CDR3: TGTGCCAGCAGTGAAGCTCCCCCAGGGGGGGGTGGTAGAGCTAATGAAAAACTGTTTTTT. Its protein is CASSEAPPGGGGRANEKLFF. The gene calls are TRBV6-1 and TRBJ1-4; 7 positions agree with TRBD1. Per the germline V gene, CDR1 is MNHNS and CDR2 is SASEGT. This CDR3 has 20 amino acids. The J segment lost 3 bases and the V segment lost 0 bases, leaving 16 bases of the junction unmatched.

This CDR3 reads CASSFGTVGGTQYF. DNA of the CDR3: TGTGCCAGCAGCTTTGGGACGGTGGGAGGGACCCAGTACTTC. V and J are TRBV5-6 and TRBJ2-5; D possibly corresponds to TRBD2 (6 bases). Per germline, CDR1 SGHDT and CDR2 YYEEEE. The CDR3 length is 14 residues. Trimming stripped 2 bases from V and 7 bases from J, with 15 bases between.

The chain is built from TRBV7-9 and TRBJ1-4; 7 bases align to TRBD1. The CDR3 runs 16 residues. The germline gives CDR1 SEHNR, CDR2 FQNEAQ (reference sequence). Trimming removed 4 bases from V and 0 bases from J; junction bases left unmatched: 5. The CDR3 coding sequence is TGTGCCAGCAGCTCCACGGACAGGACAACTAATGAAAAACTGTTTTTT. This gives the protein CASSSTDRTTNEKLFF.

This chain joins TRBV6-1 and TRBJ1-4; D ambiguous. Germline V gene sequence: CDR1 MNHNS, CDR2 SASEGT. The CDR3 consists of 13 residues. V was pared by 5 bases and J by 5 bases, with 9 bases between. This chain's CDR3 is CASSFSSNEKLFF. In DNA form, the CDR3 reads TGTGCCAGCAGTTTTTCTTCGAATGAAAAACTGTTTTTT.

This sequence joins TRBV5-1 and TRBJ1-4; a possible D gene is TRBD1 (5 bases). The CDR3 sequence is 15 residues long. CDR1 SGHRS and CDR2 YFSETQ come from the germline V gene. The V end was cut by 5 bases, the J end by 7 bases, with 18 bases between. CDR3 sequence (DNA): TGCGCCAGCAGTCCACAATGGGGCAGCCCTGAAAAACTGTTTTTT. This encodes CASSPQWGSPEKLFF.

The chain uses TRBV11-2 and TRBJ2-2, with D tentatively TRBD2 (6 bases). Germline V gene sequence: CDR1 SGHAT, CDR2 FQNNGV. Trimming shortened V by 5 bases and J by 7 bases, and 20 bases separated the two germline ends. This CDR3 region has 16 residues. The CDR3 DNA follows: TGTGCCAGCAGCCCCCTGGGGCTAGCGACCAGCGGGGAGCTGTTTTTT. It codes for CASSPLGLATSGELFF.

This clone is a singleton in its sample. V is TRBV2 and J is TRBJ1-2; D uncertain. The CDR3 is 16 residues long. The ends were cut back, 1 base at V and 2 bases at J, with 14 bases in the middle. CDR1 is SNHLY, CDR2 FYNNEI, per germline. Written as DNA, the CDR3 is TGTGCCAGCAGTGAAGAGTCGGGCCATTCAAACTATGGCTACACCTTC. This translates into CASSEESGHSNYGYTF. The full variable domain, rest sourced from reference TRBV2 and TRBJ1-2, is EPEVTQTPSHQVTQMGQEVILRCVPISNHLYFYWYRQILGQKVEFLVSFYNNEISEKSEIFDDQFSVERPDGSNFTLKIRSTKLEDSAMYFCASSEESGHSNYGYTFGSGTRLTVV.

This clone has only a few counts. The CDR3 region is CASSSVGVEQFF. CDR3 bases: TGTGCCAGCAGCTCAGTGGGCGTTGAGCAGTTCTTC. The chain joins TRBV7-6 to TRBJ2-1; no clear D. CDR1 is SGHVS and CDR2 is FNYEAQ in the germline V gene. Trimming took 4 bases from V and 9 from J, leaving 10 bases between them. The length of the CDR3 is 12 residues.

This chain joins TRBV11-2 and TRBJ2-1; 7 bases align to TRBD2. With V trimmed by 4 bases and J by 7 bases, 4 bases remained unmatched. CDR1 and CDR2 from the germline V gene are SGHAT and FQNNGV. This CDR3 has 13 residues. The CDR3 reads CASSSTGRNEQFF. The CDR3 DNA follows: TGTGCCAGCAGCTCGACCGGGAGGAATGAGCAGTTCTTC. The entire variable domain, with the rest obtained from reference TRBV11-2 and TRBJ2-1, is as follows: EAGVAQSPRYKIIEKRQSVAFWCNPISGHATLYWYQQILGQGPKLLIQFQNNGVVDDSQLPKDRFSAERLKGVDSTLKIQPAKLEDSAVYLCASSSTGRNEQFFGPGTRLTVL.

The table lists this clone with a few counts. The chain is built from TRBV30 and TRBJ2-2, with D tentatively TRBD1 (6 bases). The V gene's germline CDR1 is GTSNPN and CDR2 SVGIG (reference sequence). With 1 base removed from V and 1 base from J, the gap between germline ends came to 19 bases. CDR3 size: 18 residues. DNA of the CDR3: TGTGCCTGGAGTGGCAATCTCTTCAGGGGCCTGAACACCGGGGAGCTGTTTTTT. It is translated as CAWSGNLFRGLNTGELFF.

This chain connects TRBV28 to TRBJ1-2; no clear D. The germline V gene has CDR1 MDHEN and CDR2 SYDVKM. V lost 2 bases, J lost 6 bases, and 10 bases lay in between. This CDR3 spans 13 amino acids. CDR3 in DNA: TGTGCCAGCAGTTTAGGGCCCGGGAATGGCTACACCTTC. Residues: CASSLGPGNGYTF.

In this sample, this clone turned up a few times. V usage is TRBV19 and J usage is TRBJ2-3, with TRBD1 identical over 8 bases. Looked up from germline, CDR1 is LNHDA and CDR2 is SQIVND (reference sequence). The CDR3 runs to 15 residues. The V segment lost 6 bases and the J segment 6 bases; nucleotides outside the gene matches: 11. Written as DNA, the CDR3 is TGTGCCAGTAGCCCCGGGCAGGGGGCCCGCGATACGCAGTATTTT. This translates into CASSPGQGARDTQYF.